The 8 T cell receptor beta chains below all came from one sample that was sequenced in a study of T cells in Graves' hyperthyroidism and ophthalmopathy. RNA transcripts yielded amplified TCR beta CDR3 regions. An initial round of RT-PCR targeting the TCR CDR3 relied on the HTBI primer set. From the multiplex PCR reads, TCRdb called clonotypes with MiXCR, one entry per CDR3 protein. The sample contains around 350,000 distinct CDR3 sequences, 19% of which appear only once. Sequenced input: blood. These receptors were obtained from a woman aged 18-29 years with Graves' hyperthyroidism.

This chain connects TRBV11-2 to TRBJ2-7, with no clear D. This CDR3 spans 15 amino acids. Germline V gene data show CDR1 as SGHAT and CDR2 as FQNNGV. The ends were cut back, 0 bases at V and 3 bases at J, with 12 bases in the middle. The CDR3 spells CASSLDEVSLYEQYF. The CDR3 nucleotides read TGTGCCAGCAGCTTAGATGAGGTCAGCCTCTACGAGCAGTACTTC.

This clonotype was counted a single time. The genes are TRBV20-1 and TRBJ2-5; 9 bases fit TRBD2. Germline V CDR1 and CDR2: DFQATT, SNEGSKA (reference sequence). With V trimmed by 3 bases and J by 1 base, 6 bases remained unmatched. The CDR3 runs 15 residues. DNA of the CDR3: TGCAGTGCTAGTCTCCCAGCGGGGGGCCAAGAGACCCAGTACTTC. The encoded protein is CSASLPAGGQETQYF.

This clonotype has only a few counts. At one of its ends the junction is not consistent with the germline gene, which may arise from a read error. The chain's CDR3 is CASSLGLAGGPETQDF. The CDR3 DNA sequence: TGTGCCAGCAGCCTCGGACTAGCGGGGGGGCCGGAGACCCAGGACTTC. The chain couples TRBV5-1 to TRBJ2-5, with 15 bases fitting TRBD2. Germline-derived CDR1 and CDR2 are SGHRS and YFSETQ. This CDR3 contains 16 residues.

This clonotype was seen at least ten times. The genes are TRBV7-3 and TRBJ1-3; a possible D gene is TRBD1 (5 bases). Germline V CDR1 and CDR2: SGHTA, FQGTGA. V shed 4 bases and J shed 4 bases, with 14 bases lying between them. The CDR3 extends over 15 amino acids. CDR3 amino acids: CASSSQGREGNTIYF. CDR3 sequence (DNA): TGTGCCAGCAGCTCTCAGGGTCGGGAGGGAAACACCATATATTTT.

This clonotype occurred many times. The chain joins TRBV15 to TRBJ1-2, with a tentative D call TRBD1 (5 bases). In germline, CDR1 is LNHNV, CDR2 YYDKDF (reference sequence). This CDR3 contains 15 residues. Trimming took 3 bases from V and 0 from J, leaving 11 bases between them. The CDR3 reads CATSRAPGPNYGYTF. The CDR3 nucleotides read TGTGCCACCAGCAGGGCCCCGGGGCCTAACTATGGCTACACCTTC.

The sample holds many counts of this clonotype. The CDR3 reads CASSFGRIGNTIYF. In nucleotides, the CDR3 is TGTGCCAGCAGTTTCGGTAGAATCGGAAACACCATATATTTT. J is TRBJ1-3 and V is TRBV12-3 or TRBV12-4; D remains unclear. CDR3 length: 14 residues. The germline V and J ends were trimmed by 3 bases and 4 bases, with 10 bases remaining between them.

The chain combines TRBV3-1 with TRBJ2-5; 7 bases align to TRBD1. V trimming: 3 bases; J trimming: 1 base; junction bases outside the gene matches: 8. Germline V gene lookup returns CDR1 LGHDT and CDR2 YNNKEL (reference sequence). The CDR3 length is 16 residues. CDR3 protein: CASSHPGQNPQETQYF. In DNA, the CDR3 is TGTGCCAGCAGCCACCCGGGACAGAACCCCCAAGAGACCCAGTACTTC.

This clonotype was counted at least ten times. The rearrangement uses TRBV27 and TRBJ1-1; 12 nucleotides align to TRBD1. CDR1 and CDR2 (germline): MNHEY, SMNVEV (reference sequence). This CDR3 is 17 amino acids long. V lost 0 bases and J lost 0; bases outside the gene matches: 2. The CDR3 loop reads CASSLSGQGAMNTEAFF. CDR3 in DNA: TGTGCCAGCAGTTTATCGGGACAGGGGGCCATGAACACTGAAGCTTTCTTT.